This T cell receptor beta chain derives from a study of shared clonotypes between healthy human individuals. Overall study context: Aged between 18 and 49, the donors were two women and three men.

Each replicate PCR on the sorted subsets used about 0.2 ug DNA (about 30,000 T cell genomes). Per the original methods: ImmunoSEQ only sent back junction sequences with no quality scores, so filtering was done differently. Generated by immunoSEQ multiplex PCR, the TCRdb table keeps only in-frame clones and is missing some. That table supplies the V and J calls and clone size; D and trimming were determined from the DNA. The profile shows some 1,900,000 clones, about 94% of them singletons. V lost 4 bases and J lost 0; bases outside the gene matches: 16. The V gene's germline CDR1 is PRHDT and CDR2 FYEKMQ (reference sequence). The CDR3 runs to 19 residues. CD45RO negativity and positive selection for CCR7 defined naive CD8 cells, a population that excluded terminally differentiated effector memory CD45RA+ cells.

This clonotype originated in a young man in good health. Input material: naive CD8+ T cells sorted from blood. The chain employs TRBV13 and TRBJ2-3; 7 bases map to TRBD2. CDR3 residues: CASSSLISGRGSSTDTQYF. CDR3 coding DNA: TGTGCCAGCAGCTCCCTGATTTCGGGGCGGGGGTCTAGCACAGATACGCAGTATTTT.